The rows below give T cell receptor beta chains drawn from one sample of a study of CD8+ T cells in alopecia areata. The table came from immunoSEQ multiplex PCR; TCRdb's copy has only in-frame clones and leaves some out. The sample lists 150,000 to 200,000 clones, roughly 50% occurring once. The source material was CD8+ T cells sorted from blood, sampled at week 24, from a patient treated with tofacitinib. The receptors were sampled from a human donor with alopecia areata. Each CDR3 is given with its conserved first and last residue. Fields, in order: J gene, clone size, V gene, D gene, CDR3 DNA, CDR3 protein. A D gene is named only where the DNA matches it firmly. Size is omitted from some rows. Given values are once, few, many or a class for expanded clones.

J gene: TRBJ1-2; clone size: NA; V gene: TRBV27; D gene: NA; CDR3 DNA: TGTGCCAGCAGTGACCTTTTTCCGGCTAACTATGGCTACACCTTC; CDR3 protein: CASSDLFPANYGYTF
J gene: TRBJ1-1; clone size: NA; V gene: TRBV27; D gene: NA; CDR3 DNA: TGTGCCAGCAGTTTTGGGGTTTACGGCACTGAAGCTTTCTTT; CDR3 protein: CASSFGVYGTEAFF
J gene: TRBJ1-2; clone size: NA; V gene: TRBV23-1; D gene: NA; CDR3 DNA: TGCGCCAGCAGTCAATTAAAAGACGGGACGGATGGCTACACCTTC; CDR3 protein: CASSQLKDGTDGYTF
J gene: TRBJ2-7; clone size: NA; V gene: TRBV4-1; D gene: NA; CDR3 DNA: TGCGCCAGCAGCCAAGGATCGTCCGAGCAGTACTTC; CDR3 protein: CASSQGSSEQYF
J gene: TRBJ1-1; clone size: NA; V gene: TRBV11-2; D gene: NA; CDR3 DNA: TGTGCCAGCAGCTTTTCCCTTCCGCCTGAAGCTTTCTTT; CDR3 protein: CASSFSLPPEAFF
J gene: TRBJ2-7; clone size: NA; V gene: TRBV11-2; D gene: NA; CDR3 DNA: TGTGCCAGCAGCTTCGTACTGGAGCAGTACTTC; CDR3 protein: CASSFVLEQYF
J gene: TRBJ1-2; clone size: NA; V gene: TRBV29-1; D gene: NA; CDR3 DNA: TGCAGCGTTGTGGCGGGGCCAACAAACTATGGCTACACCTTC; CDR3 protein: CSVVAGPTNYGYTF
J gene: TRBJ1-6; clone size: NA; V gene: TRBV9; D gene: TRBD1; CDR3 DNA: TGTGCCAGCAGCGGGTGGACAGGGGAATCACCCCTCCACTTT; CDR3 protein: CASSGWTGESPLHF
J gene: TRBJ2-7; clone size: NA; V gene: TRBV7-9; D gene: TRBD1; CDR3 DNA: TGTGCCAGCAGCACACACCGGGACAGGGGCTACGAGCAGTACTTC; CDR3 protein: CASSTHRDRGYEQYF
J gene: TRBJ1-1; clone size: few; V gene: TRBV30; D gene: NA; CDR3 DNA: TGTGCCTGGAGTCCGACCGAAGTAGAAATAACTGAAGCTTTCTTT; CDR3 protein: CAWSPTEVEITEAFF
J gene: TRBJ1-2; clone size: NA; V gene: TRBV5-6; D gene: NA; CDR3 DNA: TGTGCCAGTAGGAGCGGGGGCGCGGTTGGCTACACCTTC; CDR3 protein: CASRSGGAVGYTF
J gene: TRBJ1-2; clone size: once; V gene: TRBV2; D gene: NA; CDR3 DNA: TGTGCCAGCAGGGTGGACTATGGCTACACCTTC; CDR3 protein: CASRVDYGYTF
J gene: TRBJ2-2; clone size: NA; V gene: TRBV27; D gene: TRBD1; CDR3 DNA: TGTGCCAGCAGTTTATTCGTCGGGGACAGGGTCCCCACCGGGGAGCTGTTTTTT; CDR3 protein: CASSLFVGDRVPTGELFF
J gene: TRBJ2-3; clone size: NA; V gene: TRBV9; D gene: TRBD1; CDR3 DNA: TGTGCCAGCAGCGGGGTATCGGGACAGGGGATGGGGGAGACCACAGATACGCAGTATTTT; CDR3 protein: CASSGVSGQGMGETTDTQYF
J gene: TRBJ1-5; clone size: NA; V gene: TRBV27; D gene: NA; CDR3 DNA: TGTGCCAGCAGTTTATTGGGGTGGGATCAGCCCCAGCATTTT; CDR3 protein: CASSLLGWDQPQHF
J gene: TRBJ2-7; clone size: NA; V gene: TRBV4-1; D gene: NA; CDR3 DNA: TGCGCCAGCAGCCAAGATCTCACCTCCTACGAGCAGTACTTC; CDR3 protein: CASSQDLTSYEQYF
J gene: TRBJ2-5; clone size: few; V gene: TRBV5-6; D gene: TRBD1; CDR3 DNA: TGTGCCAGCAGCGCCACAGGGGCCGGTTTACAAGAGACCCAGTACTTC; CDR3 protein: CASSATGAGLQETQYF
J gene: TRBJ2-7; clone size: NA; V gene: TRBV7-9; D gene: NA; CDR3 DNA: TGTGCCAGCAGCTTAGCTGAGAGAAGCTCCTACGAGCAGTACTTC; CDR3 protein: CASSLAERSSYEQYF
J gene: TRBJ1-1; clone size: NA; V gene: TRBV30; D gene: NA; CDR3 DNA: TGTGCCTGGACAGGCCTTAACACTGAAGCTTTCTTT; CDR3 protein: CAWTGLNTEAFF
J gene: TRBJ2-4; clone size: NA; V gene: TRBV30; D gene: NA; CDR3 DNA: TGTGCCTGGAGCCCCTGGGGGGGCCGGGGCATTCAGTACTTC; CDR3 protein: CAWSPWGGRGIQYF
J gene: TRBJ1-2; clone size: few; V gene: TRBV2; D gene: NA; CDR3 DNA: TGTGCCAGCAGTGAAATGGGGGGCTCGACGGATGGCTACACCTTC; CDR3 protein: CASSEMGGSTDGYTF
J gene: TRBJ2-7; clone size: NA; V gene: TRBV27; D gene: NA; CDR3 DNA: TGTGCCAGCAGTTTATCACGGGGCTACGAGCAGTACTTC; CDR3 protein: CASSLSRGYEQYF
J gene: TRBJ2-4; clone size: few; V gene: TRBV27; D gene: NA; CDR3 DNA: TGTGCCAGCAGTGAATCAGGGGGGTTAGCCAAAAACATTCAGTACTTC; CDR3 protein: CASSESGGLAKNIQYF
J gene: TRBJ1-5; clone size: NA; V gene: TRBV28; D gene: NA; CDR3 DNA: TGTGCCAGCAGTTCTAGGGCCCACGGTGGCAATCAGCCCCAGCATTTT; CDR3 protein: CASSSRAHGGNQPQHF
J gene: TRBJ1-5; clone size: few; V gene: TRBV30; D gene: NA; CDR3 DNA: TGTGCCTGGAGTGTGGGACAAAGCAATCAGCCCCAGCATTTT; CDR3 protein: CAWSVGQSNQPQHF
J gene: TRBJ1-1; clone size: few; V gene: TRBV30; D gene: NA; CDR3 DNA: TGTGCCTGGACGAACACTGAAGCTTTCTTT; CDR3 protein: CAWTNTEAFF
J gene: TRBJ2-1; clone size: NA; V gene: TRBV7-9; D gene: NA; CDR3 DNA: TGTGCCAGCAGCTTAGGGGCAGAGCAGTTCTTC; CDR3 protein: CASSLGAEQFF
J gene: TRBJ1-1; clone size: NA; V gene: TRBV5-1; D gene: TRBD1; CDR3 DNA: TGCGCCAGCAGCTCGAACTTTCACTGGACAGGGGTCGGCACTGAAGCTTTCTTT; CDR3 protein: CASSSNFHWTGVGTEAFF
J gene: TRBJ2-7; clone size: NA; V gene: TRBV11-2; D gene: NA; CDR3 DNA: TGTGCCAGCAGCTCAAAAGGGGTCGAGCAGTACTTC; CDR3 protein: CASSSKGVEQYF